A selection of T cell receptor beta chains follows, all from one sample in a study of Ad26.COV2.S vaccination and SARS-CoV-2 variants. Here immunoSEQ multiplex PCR was the method, and the copy in TCRdb shows in-frame clones only, minus some. The data show around 94,000 clones, around 80% seen once. The sequences come from peripheral blood, collected after recovery from COVID-19. All receptors come from a human donor who had recovered from COVID-19. Each CDR3 is given with its conserved first and last residue. A D gene is named only where the DNA matches it firmly. The size field is filled for only some rows; it gives once, few, many or a size class.

>TRBV6-5|.|TRBJ1-5|.
TGTGCCAGCAGTTCGACAGGTCAAGATCAGCCCCAGCATTTT
CASSSTGQDQPQHF
>TRBV12-3/TRBV12-4|.|TRBJ2-7|TRBD2
TGTGCCAGCAGTTTGGCGGGGGACTACGAGCAGTACTTC
CASSLAGDYEQYF
>TRBV3-1/TRBV3-2|.|TRBJ2-3|TRBD2
TGTGCCAGCAGCTCCCTAGCGGGGGGGCTGGCAGATACGCAGTATTTT
CASSSLAGGLADTQYF
>TRBV6-1|few|TRBJ1-4|.
TGTGCCAGCAGTGAAGCGAGGGGACTCAATGAAAAACTGTTTTTT
CASSEARGLNEKLFF
>TRBV2|.|TRBJ1-4|.
TGTGCCAGCACTGCGAGAGTAGGGAGTGAAGAAAAACTGTTTTTT
CASTARVGSEEKLFF
>TRBV19|.|TRBJ1-1|.
TGTGCCAGTAGTACCAAGAGGAACACTGAAGCTTTCTTT
CASSTKRNTEAFF
>TRBV11-2|.|TRBJ2-2|.
TGTGCCAGCAGCTTAGATCTGTGGGGTATGGACACCGGGGAGCTGTTTTTT
CASSLDLWGMDTGELFF
>TRBV6-1|few|TRBJ1-1|TRBD1
TGTGCCAGCAGTGAAACCGGGACAGGGATTTCTGAAGCTTTCTTT
CASSETGTGISEAFF
>TRBV6-5|.|TRBJ1-3|.
TGTGCCAGCAGTTACCTACGTAGCCTCTCTGGAAACACCATATATTTT
CASSYLRSLSGNTIYF
>TRBV27|.|TRBJ2-1|.
TGTGCCAGCAGTTTATCGGGGGTTGATGAGCAGTTCTTC
CASSLSGVDEQFF
>TRBV2|.|TRBJ1-5|TRBD1
TGTGCCAGCAGTCGGGACAGGGTTAGCAATCAGCCCCAGCATTTT
CASSRDRVSNQPQHF
>TRBV30|medium-sized|TRBJ1-3|TRBD1
TGTGCCTGGAGTGTACCAGGGGGACTCCCTGGAAACACCATATATTTT
CAWSVPGGLPGNTIYF
>TRBV2|.|TRBJ1-4|.
TGTGCCAGCACTGAACGAGCAAATAATGAAAAACTGTTTTTT
CASTERANNEKLFF
>TRBV28|.|TRBJ1-2|.
TGTGCCAGCATAATAGCCGGGACACCTAACTATGGCTACACCTTC
CASIIAGTPNYGYTF
>TRBV27|once|TRBJ1-5|.
TGTGCCAGCGGGTTACCCCCCTCTTTACGGGGGCCCTTTCTGGCCCAGCATTTT
CASGLPPSLRGPFLAQHF
>TRBV15|.|TRBJ1-2|TRBD1
TGTGCCACCAGCAGGGGACAGGGAGACGGCTACACCTTC
CATSRGQGDGYTF
>TRBV29-1|few|TRBJ1-2|.
TGCAGCGTTGACCCCGGGACGGGAAACTATGGCTACACCTTC
CSVDPGTGNYGYTF
>TRBV7-2|.|TRBJ1-2|.
TGTGCCAGCAGCTTATTATTGGGCGGGGGAGGGAATGGCTACACCTTC
CASSLLLGGGGNGYTF
>TRBV10-3|.|TRBJ1-3|TRBD1
TGTGCCATTCGGGACAGCTCTGGAAACACCATATATTTT
CAIRDSSGNTIYF
>TRBV11-2|.|TRBJ2-2|.
TGTGCCAGCAGCTTATTCGGGGCTACCGGGGAGCTGTTTTTT
CASSLFGATGELFF
>TRBV28|once|TRBJ2-3|.
TGTGCCAGCAGAAATATACAGGGCGGTGGTAGCACAGATACGCAGTATTTT
CASRNIQGGGSTDTQYF
>TRBV29-1|.|TRBJ1-2|TRBD1
TGCAGCGTTGGGGACCGGGACAGGGGCTATGGCTACACCTTC
CSVGDRDRGYGYTF
>TRBV30|.|TRBJ2-5|.
TGTGCCTGGAGTGCCATTATTGGGCGTTACCAAGAGACCCAGTACTTC
CAWSAIIGRYQETQYF
>TRBV5-5|.|TRBJ2-3|.
TGTGCCAGCAGGAGCACAGATACGCAGTATTTT
CASRSTDTQYF
>TRBV5-4|.|TRBJ2-3|TRBD1
TGTGCCAGCAGCCGACAGGGGCAGAAAGATACGCAGTATTTT
CASSRQGQKDTQYF
>TRBV6-1|few|TRBJ2-7|.
TGTGCCAGCAGTGATCTCCGAGAGGTTAATCAGTACTTC
CASSDLREVNQYF
>TRBV10-2|.|TRBJ2-7|TRBD1
TGCGCCAGCAGTGCACAGGGGTCCTCCTACGAGCAGTACTTC
CASSAQGSSYEQYF
>TRBV7-6|.|TRBJ2-3|TRBD2
TGTGCCAGCAGCTGGACTAGCGGGGTCACAGATACGCAGTATTTT
CASSWTSGVTDTQYF